Shown below are 2 T cell receptor beta chains from a single sample sequenced in a study of blood T cell repertoires in COVID-19. Some clones are missing from TCRdb's copy, which holds only in-frame ones; the method was immunoSEQ multiplex PCR. Of 180,000 or so clones in the sample, approximately 85% are singletons; the top ten hold about 9.6%. The sequenced sample was PBMCs or T cells enriched from blood (not recorded which). These receptors originate from a woman aged 30 to 39 who had recovered from COVID-19.

This chain joins TRBV29-1 and TRBJ2-1, with 12 positions matching TRBD2. The CDR3 extends over 13 amino acids. The germline V gene has CDR1 SQVTM and CDR2 ANQGSEA. The J segment lost 9 bases and the V segment lost 7 bases, leaving 7 bases of the junction unmatched. The CDR3 loop is CSARTSGTGEQFF. The CDR3 DNA sequence: TGCAGCGCCCGGACTAGCGGGACCGGTGAGCAGTTCTTC.

The chain recombines TRBV3-1 (or the pseudogene TRBV3-2) with TRBJ2-7; D remains unclear. This CDR3 has 12 amino acids. Trimming stripped 5 bases from V and 2 bases from J, with 7 bases between. Per germline, CDR1 LGHDT and CDR2 YNNKEL (reference sequence). This chain's CDR3 is CASSSPAYEQYF. CDR3 nucleotide sequence: TGTGCCAGCAGCTCTCCGGCCTACGAGCAGTACTTC.